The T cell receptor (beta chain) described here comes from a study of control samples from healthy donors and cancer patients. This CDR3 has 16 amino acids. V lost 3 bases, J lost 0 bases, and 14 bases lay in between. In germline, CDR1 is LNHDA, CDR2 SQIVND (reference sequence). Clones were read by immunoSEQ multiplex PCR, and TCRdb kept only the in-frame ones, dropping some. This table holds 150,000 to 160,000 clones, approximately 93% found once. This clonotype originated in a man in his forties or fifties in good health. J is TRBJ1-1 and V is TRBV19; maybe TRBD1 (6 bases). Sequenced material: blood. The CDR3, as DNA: TGTGCCAGTAGTATGGGCAGGGGAGGGATGAACACTGAAGCTTTCTTT. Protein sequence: CASSMGRGGMNTEAFF.